This T cell receptor (beta chain) emerged from a study of a mutant IDH1 vaccine in newly diagnosed glioma. At the level of the study: Radiotherapy alone preceded vaccination by 4-6 weeks; alternatively, vaccination started with temozolomide cycles. Treated patients comprised approximately 62% males and approximately 38% females, mean age approximately 38 years. Previous care, which was radiotherapy, temozolomide, or both, most often involved both.

The time point is: week 35, safety follow-up. What each vaccine dose contained was 300 ug of mutant IDH1 20-mer peptide, accompanied by topical imiquimod. Germline values: CDR1 GTSNPN, CDR2 SVGIG (reference sequence). V lost 2 bases to trimming and J lost 5 bases; unmatched junction nucleotides: 6. This CDR3 spans 14 amino acids. TCRdb's table, derived via immunoSEQ multiplex PCR, lists solely in-frame clones and lacks some. The sample records some 70,000 clones, roughly 83% being singletons. Notes on the study in general: Vaccination induced immune responses in 85% to 95% of patients.

As regards this clone: Its antigen remains unknown.

Sequences were derived from PBMCs, sampled from a glioma patient whose treatment included an IDH1 peptide vaccine. This sequence was found in a man between 18 and 29 years old with glioma. The gene calls are TRBV30 and TRBJ2-3, with TRBD2 matching 8 bases. The CDR3 DNA reads TGTGCCTGGAGTCCCGGGGGGGGAAGAGATACGCAGTATTTT. Its translation is CAWSPGGGRDTQYF.